The clone carrying this T cell receptor beta chain was observed a handful of times. Its antigen remains unidentified. The CDR3 totals 13 residues. With V trimmed by 0 bases and J by 9 bases, 5 bases remained unmatched. Germline values: CDR1 DFQATT, CDR2 SNEGSKA (reference sequence). Constant-region reverse primers amplified full-length variable regions, followed by semi-nested Nested Universal Primer A PCR. A single record per CDR3 protein comes from TCRdb applying MiXCR to the 5' RACE reads. The top ten clones hold roughly 3.5% of a sample with over 30,000 distinct CDR3 sequences, 20% to 30% of them seen once. Purified naive CD4+ T cells were depleted of CD25+ Tregs. Regarding the study as a whole: Greatest tumor Treg TCR overlap was with tumor naive CD4+ cells. In terms of TCR gene usage, tumor memory CD4+ T cells clustered together with blood and lymph node memory CD4+ cells, as well as with lymph node naive CD4+ cells.

The receptor comes from a female donor with breast cancer. Sequencing used naive CD4+ T cells sorted from a lymph node. Subset noted: naive CD4+ T cells, CD4+CD45RA+CD25-. V is TRBV20-1 and J is TRBJ2-7; 10 bases align to TRBD2. CDR3: CSAREGSGRVQYF. The CDR3, as DNA: TGCAGTGCTAGAGAGGGAAGCGGGAGGGTGCAGTACTTC.